A single sample is the source of the 27 T cell receptor beta chains below, sequenced in a study of memory CD8 T cells in hepatitis C reinfection. As for time point: peak reinfection, 3 to 8 weeks after reinfection detection. TCR sequencing was done directly ex vivo on sorted cells, without expansion in vitro. Libraries were prepared by immunoSEQ multiplex PCR; TCRdb keeps only in-frame clonotypes and omits some of them. Of 35,000 to 50,000 clones listed, 88% are singletons. The specimen sequenced was naive CD8+ T cells sorted from blood. These receptors were taken from a man aged 18-30 years with hepatitis C virus infection.

The V call is TRBV4-2, the J call TRBJ2-7, with D possibly being TRBD2 (5 bases). The CDR3 totals 16 residues. CDR1 LGHNA and CDR2 YNFKEQ come from the germline V gene. V lost 0 bases and J lost 3, with 15 bases in between. The CDR3: CASSQDLVASNYEQYF. CDR3 in DNA: TGTGCCAGCAGCCAAGATCTAGTAGCGTCCAACTACGAGCAGTACTTC.

This clone showed up just once. The rearrangement links TRBV9 to TRBJ2-2; D possibly corresponds to TRBD1 (5 bases). This CDR3 region has 13 residues. The germline gives CDR1 SGDLS, CDR2 YYNGEE. V lost 1 base and J 6 bases, leaving 7 bases between the germline ends. The CDR3 sequence: CASSVQGAGELFF. DNA for the CDR3: TGTGCCAGCAGCGTACAGGGTGCCGGGGAGCTGTTTTTT.

The J gene is TRBJ2-7, the V gene TRBV27; 8 bases are shared with TRBD1. V gave up 0 bases and J gave up 1 base; unmatched junction bases: 5. Germline V gene lookup returns CDR1 MNHEY and CDR2 SMNVEV (reference sequence). This CDR3 spans 16 amino acids. CDR3 coding DNA: TGTGCCAGCAGTTTATCAGACGGGGACAGGTCCTACGAGCAGTACTTC. Protein: CASSLSDGDRSYEQYF.

J is TRBJ2-3 and V is TRBV27, with D possibly being TRBD2 (5 bases). CDR1 MNHEY and CDR2 SMNVEV come from the germline V gene (reference sequence). V was cut by 5 bases and J by 4 bases, with 25 bases left in between. This CDR3 has 18 amino acids. This CDR3 reads CASSTKAGQSLSPDTQYF. The CDR3 bases are TGTGCCAGCAGTACCAAGGCGGGTCAGTCCCTCTCCCCAGATACGCAGTATTTT.

V usage is TRBV11-2 and J usage is TRBJ2-7; possible D gene TRBD2, 5 bases. The V gene's germline CDR1 is SGHAT and CDR2 FQNNGV. Trimming took 4 bases from V and 0 from J, leaving 10 bases between them. This CDR3 is built from 14 residues. The CDR3 reads CASSSHRDSYEQYF. The CDR3 DNA is TGTGCCAGCAGCTCGCACCGGGACTCCTACGAGCAGTACTTC.

The chain links TRBV19 to TRBJ2-3; TRBD2 might be the D (6 bases). The V gene's germline CDR1 is LNHDA and CDR2 SQIVND (reference sequence). The CDR3 is 13 amino acids. V was clipped by 5 bases and J by 4 bases, with 10 bases between them. This chain's CDR3 is CASSLGSADTQYF. CDR3 bases: TGTGCCAGTAGTCTCGGGAGTGCAGATACGCAGTATTTT. The full variable domain, rest sourced from reference TRBV19 and TRBJ2-3, is DGGITQSPKYLFRKEGQNVTLSCEQNLNHDAMYWYRQDPGQGLRLIYYSQIVNDFQKGDIAEGYSVSREKKESFPLTVTSAQKNPTAFYLCASSLGSADTQYFGPGTRLTVL.

The chain links TRBV28 to TRBJ2-7, with D maybe TRBD1 (6 bases). V lost 5 bases and J 6 bases, leaving 17 bases between the germline ends. Germline CDR1 reads MDHEN; CDR2 reads SYDVKM. The CDR3 spans 14 residues. CDR3 protein: CASSDRDMAFEQYF. CDR3 DNA sequence: TGTGCCAGCAGTGACCGGGACATGGCCTTCGAGCAGTACTTC.

The V gene is TRBV19, the J gene TRBJ1-1; unclear D gene. Deletions cut 5 bases from V and 6 bases from J, with 16 bases between. The CDR3 runs to 14 residues. The germline V gene encodes CDR1 LNHDA and CDR2 SQIVND (reference sequence). The CDR3 DNA sequence: TGTGCCAGTAGTCTGCAGGTTTCCTCTCCTGAAGCTTTCTTT. Protein product: CASSLQVSSPEAFF.

The rearrangement links TRBV29-1 to TRBJ2-5; 7 nucleotides agree with TRBD1. The CDR3 loop spans 12 amino acids. V lost 3 bases and J lost 5; bases outside the gene matches: 3. Germline V gene lookup returns CDR1 SQVTM and CDR2 ANQGSEA. CDR3 sequence: CSVDRGMETQYF. The CDR3 nucleotides are TGCAGCGTTGACAGGGGGATGGAGACCCAGTACTTC.

This clone appeared once. The V call is TRBV6-1, the J call TRBJ2-1, with 14 bases identical to TRBD2. Per germline, CDR1 MNHNS and CDR2 SASEGT. This CDR3 has 14 residues. Unmatched junction bases numbered 2, after V lost 4 bases and J lost 9 bases. The CDR3 coding sequence is TGTGCCAGCAGTGCAGGACTAGCGGGAGGTGAGCAGTTCTTC. Amino acid sequence: CASSAGLAGGEQFF.

V and J are TRBV4-1 and TRBJ2-3; 8 bases map to TRBD2. J gave up 0 bases and V 6 bases, and 8 bases lay outside the gene matches. Germline V gene sequence: CDR1 MGHRA, CDR2 YSYEKL. The CDR3 length is 16 residues. Written as DNA, the CDR3 is TGCGCCAGCAGACTGATAGCGGGGCTTAGCACAGATACGCAGTATTTT. It specifies CASRLIAGLSTDTQYF.

The CDR3 DNA sequence: TGTGCCAGCAGTCCGTGGTCAGGGGAGGCGGGGGGAGGAGAGACCCAGTACTTC. Translating gives CASSPWSGEAGGGETQYF. This chain links TRBV5-6 with TRBJ2-5; the match to TRBD2 covers 8 bases. The CDR3 spans 18 residues. Per the germline V gene, CDR1 is SGHDT and CDR2 is YYEEEE. V lost 5 bases, J lost 4 bases, and 19 bases stayed unmatched.

The chain links TRBV7-9 to TRBJ2-3, with a possible D match to TRBD2 (5 bases). The V gene lost 3 bases and the J gene lost 1 base, with 14 bases spanning the gap. This CDR3 is built from 16 residues. The germline V gene has CDR1 SEHNR and CDR2 FQNEAQ (reference sequence). The CDR3 region has the DNA TGTGCCAGCAGCTTCTCGGACTCTCCGGGCACAGATACGCAGTATTTT. It specifies CASSFSDSPGTDTQYF.

The chain links TRBV11-3 to TRBJ2-2; TRBD1 matches at 8 bases. The ends lost 8 bases at V and 1 base at J; junction bases unmatched: 6. Germline CDR1 is SGHNT and CDR2 is YENEEA. The CDR3 spans 15 residues. As DNA, the CDR3 is TGTGCCAGCCAGGACAGGGAAAAGAACACCGGGGAGCTGTTTTTT. Translation gives CASQDREKNTGELFF.

V is TRBV6-5 and J is TRBJ2-2; 8 positions agree with TRBD2. The CDR3 totals 15 residues. The germline CDR1 and CDR2 sequences are MNHEY and SVGAGI. After removal of 2 bases from V and 5 bases from J, the junction contained 4 bases not matched to a gene. The DNA of the CDR3 is TGTGCCAGCAGTTACGGCGGGGGGAGAACCGGGGAGCTGTTTTTT. Its translation: CASSYGGGRTGELFF.

The rearrangement links TRBV19 to TRBJ1-5; maybe TRBD1 (5 bases). V was trimmed by 5 bases and J by 6 bases, leaving 14 bases between them. This CDR3 spans 14 amino acids. Germline CDR1 is LNHDA and CDR2 is SQIVND (reference sequence). CDR3 sequence: CASSESGLGQPQHF. The CDR3 DNA sequence: TGTGCCAGTAGTGAATCAGGGTTGGGTCAGCCCCAGCATTTT.

This clone was detected a few times. This sequence joins TRBV2 and TRBJ2-2; the D is unclear. CDR1 and CDR2 (germline): SNHLY, FYNNEI. This CDR3 is built from 11 residues. Trimming stripped 8 bases from V and 5 bases from J, with 6 bases between. The CDR3 loop is CASSGTGELFF. The CDR3 nucleotides read TGTGCCAGCTCAGGAACCGGGGAGCTGTTTTTT.

The chain carries TRBV29-1 and TRBJ2-1; possibly TRBD2 for D (6 bases). Deletions cut 8 bases from V and 9 bases from J, with 17 bases between. The CDR3 contains 12 residues. Germline V CDR1 and CDR2: SQVTM, ANQGSEA. CDR3: CSFSGESTEQFF. CDR3 bases: TGCAGCTTTAGCGGAGAATCTACTGAGCAGTTCTTC.

Turning to this clone: The sample has other DNA sequences that encode this CDR3 too. The V and J genes are TRBV5-6 and TRBJ1-5; TRBD1 might be the D (5 bases). The germline V gene encodes CDR1 SGHDT and CDR2 YYEEEE. The CDR3 runs to 13 residues. Trimming cost V 0 bases and J 4 bases, with 5 bases left between them. CDR3 protein: CASSLGQNQPQHF. The CDR3 bases are TGTGCCAGCAGCTTGGGACAGAATCAGCCCCAGCATTTT.

The count of this clone is one. This sequence joins TRBV9 and TRBJ1-5; no clear D. The ends were cut back, 3 bases at V and 4 bases at J, with 8 bases in the middle. CDR3 length: 13 amino acids. From germline, CDR1 is SGDLS and CDR2 YYNGEE. The CDR3 DNA sequence: TGTGCCAGCAGCGCGGGAGGGAATCAGCCCCAGCATTTT. It translates to CASSAGGNQPQHF.

This rearrangement joins TRBV6-5 to TRBJ2-5; 8 bases are shared with TRBD1. J lost 3 bases, V lost 6 bases, and 9 bases had no gene match. This CDR3 comprises 15 residues. Germline V gene sequence: CDR1 MNHEY, CDR2 SVGAGI. This CDR3 is CASRRRSTGEETQYF. CDR3 nucleotides: TGTGCCAGCAGGCGCCGCTCGACAGGGGAAGAGACCCAGTACTTC.

This sequence joins TRBV21-1 and TRBJ1-3. TRBV21-1 constitutes a pseudogene. The CDR3 is 17 amino acids. The CDR3 nucleotides read TGTGCCAGCAGCCCCCCCCCGGCCGGGTACTCTGGAAACACCATATATTTT. It specifies CASSPPPAGYSGNTIYF.

The chain uses TRBV6-6 and TRBJ1-5, with no clear D. The V end lost 5 bases, the J end lost 3 bases, and 11 bases lay between the germline ends. Germline V gene lookup returns CDR1 MNHNY and CDR2 SVGAGI (reference sequence). The CDR3 runs 14 residues. The CDR3 sequence: CASSPAAYNQPQHF. For the CDR3, the DNA is TGTGCCAGCAGTCCTGCGGCTTACAATCAGCCCCAGCATTTT.

This chain joins TRBV9 and TRBJ2-1, with 12 bases fitting TRBD2. The length of the CDR3 is 17 residues. Germline trimming cut 1 base from V and 5 bases from J; bases unmatched to any gene: 7. Per germline, CDR1 SGDLS and CDR2 YYNGEE. In DNA, the CDR3 is TGTGCCAGCAGCGTAAAAGAGACTAGCGGGAGTGACAATGAGCAGTTCTTC. It translates to CASSVKETSGSDNEQFF.

V is TRBV5-1 and J is TRBJ2-5; 7 bases align to TRBD2. V lost 4 bases to trimming and J lost 1 base; unmatched junction nucleotides: 13. Per germline, CDR1 SGHRS and CDR2 YFSETQ. This CDR3 region has 17 residues. The CDR3 loop reads CASSPNPWEGFQETQYF. CDR3 coding DNA: TGCGCCAGCAGCCCCAACCCCTGGGAGGGCTTCCAAGAGACCCAGTACTTC.

The chain couples TRBV5-1 to TRBJ1-2; TRBD1 matches at 8 bases. The CDR3 is 14 residues long. V lost 3 bases to trimming and J lost 6 bases; unmatched junction nucleotides: 7. CDR1 is SGHRS, CDR2 YFSETQ, per germline. This CDR3 is CASSWETGANGYTF. The CDR3 DNA reads TGCGCCAGCAGCTGGGAGACAGGGGCGAATGGCTACACCTTC.

V usage is TRBV4-1 and J usage is TRBJ1-1; D gene unclear. The CDR3 runs 15 residues. From germline, CDR1 is MGHRA and CDR2 YSYEKL. Trimming cost V 3 bases and J 3 bases, with 14 bases left between them. The CDR3 reads CASSHPSGQYTEAFF. DNA for the CDR3: TGCGCCAGCAGCCACCCTTCTGGCCAGTACACTGAAGCTTTCTTT.